The next 8 T cell receptor beta chains were all read from a single sample in a study of cytomegalovirus exposure and HLA in healthy donors. The PCR had 60 Vbeta and 13 Jbeta primers. Method: immunoSEQ multiplex PCR; TCRdb's copy keeps in-frame clones and lacks some. In the table there are 140,000 or so clones, 76% of which are singletons. Sequenced input: PBMCs. These receptors were collected from a middle-aged man in good health and CMV-seronegative.

This chain links TRBV14 with TRBJ2-5; 10 nucleotides match TRBD2. Germline-derived CDR1 and CDR2 are SGHDN and FVKESK. Trimming removed 4 bases from V and 4 bases from J; junction bases left unmatched: 9. This CDR3 is built from 16 residues. The CDR3 reads CASSPLIAGGRETQYF. The CDR3 nucleotides read TGTGCCAGCAGCCCCCTAATAGCGGGAGGCCGAGAGACCCAGTACTTC.

The chain has TRBV7-9 and TRBJ1-2; 7 positions match TRBD1. The CDR3 is made up of 12 amino acids. Germline V gives CDR1 SEHNR, CDR2 FQNEAQ (reference sequence). V was pared by 8 bases and J by 5 bases, with 5 bases of the junction left unmatched. CDR3 in amino acids: CASGLQGYGYTF. The CDR3 nucleotides are TGTGCCAGCGGACTACAGGGGTATGGCTACACCTTC.

The chain carries TRBV9 and TRBJ1-6; TRBD1 aligns across 8 bases. CDR1 and CDR2 (germline): SGDLS, YYNGEE. The CDR3 is made up of 17 amino acids. V was clipped by 3 bases and J by 8 bases; unmatched bases: 13. CDR3 sequence reads: CASSGVPSGTGYSPLHF. Here the CDR3 DNA reads TGTGCCAGCAGCGGCGTCCCCTCCGGGACAGGCTATTCACCCCTCCACTTT.

This chain uses TRBV10-3 with TRBJ2-1; TRBD1 matches 7 bases. The CDR3 length is 15 residues. The V gene end was trimmed by 6 bases and the J gene end by 5 bases; junction bases not matched to a gene: 10. Germline assignment: CDR1 ENHRY and CDR2 SYGVKD. The CDR3 DNA follows: TGTGCCATCAGCTCAACCGGGACAGACAACAATGAGCAGTTCTTC. Residues: CAISSTGTDNNEQFF.

V gene TRBV10-1 combines with J gene TRBJ2-2; the D gene is possibly TRBD2 (7 bases). Germline V gene sequence: CDR1 WNHNN, CDR2 SYGVQD (reference sequence). The CDR3 extends over 15 amino acids. Trimming left V 7 bases short and J 4 bases short, with 16 bases between. The CDR3 spells CASTSGGPGTGELFF. In nucleotides, the CDR3 is TGCGCCAGCACTTCCGGGGGGCCGGGCACCGGGGAGCTGTTTTTT.

This chain uses TRBV11-2 with TRBJ2-5; TRBD1 is a possible D gene (6 bases). There are 15 residues in the CDR3. The V end lost 1 base, the J end lost 7 bases, and 16 bases lay between the germline ends. Germline values: CDR1 SGHAT, CDR2 FQNNGV. CDR3 in DNA: TGTGCCAGCAGCTTAGGGACAGTAGAAATAGGGACCCAGTACTTC. Its translation is CASSLGTVEIGTQYF.

The V call is TRBV13, the J call TRBJ2-3; the match to TRBD2 covers 13 bases. Germline V gene sequence: CDR1 PRHDT, CDR2 FYEKMQ (reference sequence). The J segment lost 1 base and the V segment lost 5 bases, leaving 9 bases of the junction unmatched. The CDR3 is 18 amino acids. This CDR3 is CASSQGLAGWGGTDTQYF. CDR3 in DNA: TGTGCCAGCAGCCAGGGACTAGCGGGATGGGGCGGCACAGATACGCAGTATTTT.

V is TRBV29-1 and J is TRBJ2-2, with a possible D match to TRBD1 (6 bases). Germline V gene data show CDR1 as SQVTM and CDR2 as ANQGSEA. Deletions cut 5 bases from V and 6 bases from J, with 16 bases between. CDR3 length: 14 residues. The CDR3 sequence is CSVRPAGASGELFF. The CDR3 region has the DNA TGCAGCGTTCGCCCAGCAGGGGCCTCCGGGGAGCTGTTTTTT.